These 18 T cell receptor beta chains came from one sample sequenced in a study of OX40 agonist ivuxolimab in advanced cancers. TCRdb's table, derived via immunoSEQ multiplex PCR, lists solely in-frame clones and lacks some. The sample lists around 65,000 clones; about 90% were seen once. Sequenced here: CD4+ or CD8+ T cells sorted from blood, sampled in a trial of the OX40 agonist ivuxolimab. These receptors were taken from an adult with an advanced solid tumor such as melanoma, head and neck, liver or kidney cancer.

The chain links TRBV5-1 to TRBJ2-1; 7 nucleotides match TRBD1. The V and J ends lost 4 bases and 3 bases, in that order; junction bases with no gene match: 7. Germline V gene sequence: CDR1 SGHRS, CDR2 YFSETQ. This CDR3 contains 15 residues. CDR3 region: CASSRGQVNYNEQFF. As DNA, the CDR3 is TGCGCCAGCAGCCGAGGACAGGTGAACTACAATGAGCAGTTCTTC.

The V call is TRBV19, the J call TRBJ1-2; D unclear. Germline-derived CDR1 and CDR2 are LNHDA and SQIVND (reference sequence). The CDR3 runs to 14 residues. V was cut by 6 bases and J by 2 bases, with 13 bases left in between. For the CDR3, the DNA is TGTGCCAGTAGGGACGAGGCCTTGAACTATGGCTACACCTTC. Translation: CASRDEALNYGYTF.

The chain recombines TRBV12-5 with TRBJ2-2; 8 positions agree with TRBD1. Losses at the gene ends were 7 bases for V and 4 bases for J; bases not matched to a gene: 5. This CDR3 comprises 14 residues. Germline-derived CDR1 and CDR2 are LGHNT and FRNRAP. The CDR3 spells CASAGGRGTGELFF. CDR3 nucleotides: TGTGCTAGTGCAGGGGGCCGGGGCACCGGGGAGCTGTTTTTT.

This chain links TRBV7-9 with TRBJ2-2; 10 positions agree with TRBD1. Germline V lookup: CDR1 SEHNR, CDR2 FQNEAQ (reference sequence). J lost 6 bases, V lost 1 base, and 5 bases had no gene match. This CDR3 contains 16 residues. The CDR3 DNA follows: TGTGCCAGCAGCTTAGAGACAGGGGGCGTATCCGGGGAGCTGTTTTTT. Translated: CASSLETGGVSGELFF.

CDR3 amino acids: CASSRRDRSYEQYF. The CDR3 bases are TGTGCCAGCAGCCGCCGGGACCGGTCCTACGAGCAGTACTTC. This rearrangement joins TRBV28 to TRBJ2-7; D might be TRBD1 or TRBD2, each matching 5 bases. The V and J ends lost 6 bases and 1 base respectively, with 13 bases between them. The CDR3 is 14 residues long. Germline CDR1 is MDHEN and CDR2 is SYDVKM.

This clone was detected a few times. Here the CDR3 reads CASGKHPTNEKLFF. The DNA of the CDR3 is TGTGCCAGCGGCAAACACCCAACTAATGAAAAACTGTTTTTT. This rearrangement joins TRBV7-8 to TRBJ1-4; D not certain. The CDR3 contains 14 residues. The germline gives CDR1 SGHVS, CDR2 FQNEAQ. V was clipped by 8 bases and J by 0 bases, with 10 bases between them.

V and J are TRBV5-5 and TRBJ2-7, with 9 bases aligning to TRBD1. The CDR3 runs to 15 residues. The V segment lost 4 bases and the J segment 3 bases; nucleotides outside the gene matches: 8. Germline CDR1 is SGHKS and CDR2 is YYEKEE (reference sequence). The DNA of the CDR3 is TGTGCCAGCAGCAGATCCGGGACAGGGCTCTACGAGCAGTACTTC. Its translation: CASSRSGTGLYEQYF.

The J gene is TRBJ2-6, the V gene TRBV28; perhaps TRBD2 as D (5 bases). Germline CDR1 is MDHEN and CDR2 is SYDVKM. The CDR3 consists of 15 residues. Trimming took 7 bases from V and 0 from J, leaving 10 bases between them. CDR3 nucleotides: TGTGCCAGCATCCAAGGAGGCTCTGGGGCCAACGTCCTGACTTTC. It translates to CASIQGGSGANVLTF. Full variable domain (remainder filled in from reference TRBV28 and TRBJ2-6): DVKVTQSSRYLVKRTGEKVFLECVQDMDHENMFWYRQDPGLGLRLIYFSYDVKMKEKGDIPEGYSVSREKKERFSLILESASTNQTSMYLCASIQGGSGANVLTFGAGSRLTVL.

V is TRBV5-1 and J is TRBJ1-1; the D is unclear. The germline CDR1 and CDR2 sequences are SGHRS and YFSETQ. The CDR3 has 14 amino acids. Trimming cost V 4 bases and J 5 bases, with 15 bases left between them. This chain's CDR3 is CASSPDGSRTEAFF. The CDR3 nucleotides read TGCGCCAGCAGCCCAGACGGCTCTCGGACTGAAGCTTTCTTT.

This clone was detected once. The chain carries TRBV5-1 and TRBJ2-5, with 9 bases fitting TRBD1. The ends lost 6 bases at V and 4 bases at J; junction bases unmatched: 16. Germline-derived CDR1 and CDR2 are SGHRS and YFSETQ. CDR3 length equals 17 residues. This CDR3 is CASKTNPGTGSRETQYF. DNA for the CDR3: TGCGCCAGCAAAACAAACCCCGGGACAGGGAGTCGAGAGACCCAGTACTTC. The whole variable domain, remainder taken from reference TRBV5-1 and TRBJ2-5, is KAGVTQTPRYLIKTRGQQVTLSCSPISGHRSVSWYQQTPGQGLQFLFEYFSETQRNKGNFPGRFSGRQFSNSRSEMNVSTLELGDSALYLCASKTNPGTGSRETQYFGPGTRLLVL.

V gene TRBV14 combines with J gene TRBJ2-5; the match to TRBD1 covers 8 bases. The CDR3 covers 14 residues. In germline, CDR1 is SGHDN, CDR2 FVKESK. The ends lost 4 bases at V and 6 bases at J; junction bases unmatched: 7. The CDR3 loop reads CASSLQGARKTQYF. DNA of the CDR3: TGTGCCAGCAGCCTCCAGGGGGCGCGGAAGACCCAGTACTTC. Looking up the rest from reference TRBV14 and TRBJ2-5 gives the full variable domain: EAGVTQFPSHSVIEKGQTVTLRCDPISGHDNLYWYRRVMGKEIKFLLHFVKESKQDESGMPNNRFLAERTGGTYSTLKVQPAELEDSGVYFCASSLQGARKTQYFGPGTRLLVL.

The V call is TRBV5-1, the J call TRBJ1-3; D is uncertain. Germline V gene lookup returns CDR1 SGHRS and CDR2 YFSETQ. Trimming left V 5 bases short and J 0 bases short, with 6 bases between. CDR3 length: 13 amino acids. As DNA, the CDR3 is TGCGCCAGCAGAGGGTCCTCTGGAAACACCATATATTTT. Its translation: CASRGSSGNTIYF.

The rearrangement uses TRBV5-1 and TRBJ2-2; possibly TRBD1 for D (5 bases). Germline loops: CDR1 SGHRS, CDR2 YFSETQ. V shed 3 bases and J shed 6 bases, with 12 bases lying between them. CDR3 length: 14 amino acids. The CDR3 region is CASSSSPGSGELFF. The CDR3 DNA follows: TGCGCCAGCAGCTCGTCGCCAGGGTCCGGGGAGCTGTTTTTT.

The chain recombines TRBV4-2 with TRBJ2-3, with TRBD2 identical over 15 bases. Germline V gene data show CDR1 as LGHNA and CDR2 as YNFKEQ. V shed 5 bases and J 3 bases; nucleotides not matched to a gene: 3. This CDR3 spans 16 amino acids. CDR3 nucleotides: TGTGCCAGCAGCTTGGGACTAGCGGGAGGAACAGATACGCAGTATTTT. Translation: CASSLGLAGGTDTQYF.

V usage is TRBV14 and J usage is TRBJ2-5; the D is unclear. CDR1 is SGHDN, CDR2 FVKESK, per germline. CDR3 length equals 13 residues. V lost 1 base, J lost 5 bases, and 8 bases lay in between. CDR3 amino acids: CASSQVVGETQYF. CDR3 in DNA: TGTGCCAGCAGCCAAGTGGTCGGGGAGACCCAGTACTTC.

The rearrangement links TRBV28 to TRBJ1-1; 8 bases fit TRBD1. In germline, CDR1 is MDHEN, CDR2 SYDVKM. The CDR3 totals 13 residues. The V and J ends lost 7 bases and 5 bases, in that order; junction bases with no gene match: 6. CDR3 residues: CASTTGVKTEAFF. The CDR3 coding sequence is TGTGCCAGCACGACAGGGGTAAAGACTGAAGCTTTCTTT.

The J gene is TRBJ2-7, the V gene TRBV11-2, with 8 bases aligning to TRBD2. The junction had 13 bases not matched to a gene; V was cut back by 4 bases and J by 2 bases. The CDR3 runs to 17 residues. Looked up from germline, CDR1 is SGHAT and CDR2 is FQNNGV. This CDR3 reads CASSSSRGGRITYEQYF. The CDR3 bases are TGTGCCAGCAGCTCCTCCCGGGGGGGCAGAATTACCTACGAGCAGTACTTC.

The chain has TRBV9 and TRBJ2-1; 10 nucleotides agree with TRBD2. J was trimmed by 10 bases and V by 4 bases; bases with no gene match: 11. The CDR3 length is 15 residues. CDR1 is SGDLS, CDR2 YYNGEE, per germline. The CDR3 nucleotides are TGTGCCAGCAGCTCCCGGGTAGCGGGGGGCGGGGAGCAGTTCTTC. It yields the protein CASSSRVAGGGEQFF.